Given below is one T cell receptor beta chain in context. The antigen remains undetermined. This entry belongs to a study of T-cell memory formation after mild COVID-19. Overall study findings and caveats: Clones that got smaller from day 15 to 85 had even CD4/CD8, while clones growing later tipped toward CD4+.

Libraries for TCRalpha and TCRbeta carried sample barcodes and unique molecular identifiers via 5'RACE. TCRdb re-called the 5' RACE reads through MiXCR, storing one row per CDR3 protein. The sample records 190,000 or so distinct CDR3 sequences, 10% to 13% being singletons. This CDR3 comprises 12 residues. V was clipped by 7 bases and J by 4 bases; unmatched bases: 1. This clonotype was sampled from a young man who had mild COVID-19 (a few samples of this study predate the infection). Cell type and time point are not known. Sequenced sample: PBMCs or a T cell subset sorted from them (not recorded which). This rearrangement joins TRBV12-3 or TRBV12-4 to TRBJ1-3, with TRBD1 matching over 7 bases. As DNA, the CDR3 is TGTGCCAGCACGGACAGGGGAAACACCATATATTTT. This sequence encodes CASTDRGNTIYF.